This T cell receptor (beta chain) originates from a study of blood T cells in healthy people across ages. This clonotype was seen at least ten times. The target antigen is unknown. Findings and limits, study-wide: Unsorted PBMCs blocked a conclusive comparison of naive and antigen-experienced cells.

Every sample had a minimum of 7 million PBMCs isolated. Next came a second PCR, run for about 7 to 12 cycles, which used a sample-barcoded 5' primer along with a J-beta primer mix. Using its own MiXCR run on the 5' RACE reads, TCRdb lists one record per CDR3 protein. The sample contains hundreds of thousands of distinct CDR3 sequences, just over 55% of which appear only once. The V gene's germline CDR1 is SGHAT and CDR2 FQNNGV. V lost 3 bases and J lost 8, with 17 bases in between. This CDR3 region has 15 residues. This chain connects TRBV11-2 to TRBJ2-1; D possibly corresponds to TRBD2 (6 bases). The sample was blood. The clonotype was recovered from a man in his forties in good health. This CDR3 is CASSLGLHSLDEQFF. In nucleotides, the CDR3 is TGTGCCAGCAGCTTGGGACTTCACTCCCTGGATGAGCAGTTCTTC.